These 25 T cell receptor beta chains originate from one sample sequenced in a study of cytomegalovirus exposure and HLA in healthy donors (dated by TCRdb to 2017 to 2019). Libraries were constructed by the immunoSEQ multiplex PCR assay. The multiplex PCR relied on a mix of 60 forward primers for TCR Vbeta segments and 13 reverse primers for TCR Jbeta segments. Drawn from immuneACCESS, this table holds only the in-frame rearrangements with V and J called that TCRdb kept. Clones are partly lost; checked studies trace under half to an unresolved V gene and leave the rest unexplained. The sample table contains fewer than 200,000 clones; only one count was recorded for roughly 82% of them. The ten most abundant clones make up roughly 1.2% of the sample. The sequenced sample consisted of PBMCs. These receptors all stem from a girl aged 2 to 10 in good health and CMV-seropositive.

In its sample, this clone was seen a few times. The J gene is TRBJ1-1, the V gene TRBV10-2; TRBD1 aligns across 11 bases. From germline, CDR1 is WSHSY and CDR2 SAAADI. This CDR3 comprises 13 residues. This CDR3 reads CAAGGTGGEEAFF. The CDR3 coding sequence is TGCGCAGCCGGGGGGACAGGGGGAGAGGAAGCTTTCTTT.

The CDR3 region is CASSEFGRGNQPQHF. DNA for the CDR3: TGTGCCAGCAGTGAATTCGGCAGGGGGAATCAGCCCCAGCATTTT. The rearrangement uses TRBV6-1 and TRBJ1-5; 7 positions agree with TRBD1. Germline V gives CDR1 MNHNS, CDR2 SASEGT. The CDR3 is made up of 15 amino acids. With V trimmed by 2 bases and J by 4 bases, 5 bases remained unmatched.

V gene TRBV11-2 combines with J gene TRBJ2-3; D not resolved. V was shortened by 3 bases and J by 2 bases, with 15 bases between the two germline ends. Germline V lookup: CDR1 SGHAT, CDR2 FQNNGV. The CDR3 runs 16 residues. CDR3 residues: CASSLGPASFTDTQYF. The CDR3 DNA reads TGTGCCAGCAGCTTGGGCCCGGCGTCCTTCACAGATACGCAGTATTTT.

The chain links TRBV28 to TRBJ1-3, with D possibly being TRBD1 (5 bases). The V end lost 3 bases, the J end lost 1 base, and 13 bases lay between the germline ends. The CDR3 is 16 amino acids. From germline, CDR1 is MDHEN and CDR2 SYDVKM. CDR3 bases: TGTGCCAGCAGTTTCCGCCAGGGTAAATCTGGAAACACCATATATTTT. Encoded protein: CASSFRQGKSGNTIYF.

This clone was observed a handful of times. The rearrangement joins TRBV6-1 to TRBJ1-6; D may be TRBD1 (6 bases). This CDR3 contains 14 residues. V was pared by 3 bases and J by 8 bases, with 11 bases between. From germline, CDR1 is MNHNS and CDR2 SASEGT. The CDR3 nucleotides read TGTGCCAGCAGTGAGGGGGCTGGAGATTCACCCCTCCACTTT. It codes for CASSEGAGDSPLHF.

This clone was recorded a few times. This chain connects TRBV7-2 to TRBJ1-5, with D unresolved. The V gene lost 1 base and the J gene lost 4 bases, with 8 bases spanning the gap. The CDR3 totals 14 residues. Germline assignment: CDR1 SGHTA and CDR2 FQGNSA. CDR3 DNA sequence: TGTGCCAGCAGCTTAGTGTCAGTAAATCAGCCCCAGCATTTT. Its translation is CASSLVSVNQPQHF.

The genes are TRBV25-1 and TRBJ1-6; D not certain. The CDR3 totals 11 residues. Trimming took 9 bases from V and 9 from J, leaving 9 bases between them. In germline, CDR1 is MGHDK, CDR2 SYGVNS. CDR3: CARQNGSPLHF. In nucleotides, the CDR3 is TGTGCCAGACAGAACGGTTCACCCCTCCACTTT. Drawing the rest from reference TRBV25-1 and TRBJ1-6, the complete variable domain is EADIYQTPRYLVIGTGKKITLECSQTMGHDKMYWYQQDPGMELHLIHYSYGVNSTEKGDLSSESTVSRIRTEHFPLTLESARPSHTSQYLCARQNGSPLHFGNGTRLTVT.

The chain is built from TRBV5-6 and TRBJ2-7; D unresolved. CDR1 is SGHDT and CDR2 is YYEEEE in the germline V gene. The CDR3 has 14 residues. V lost 3 bases and J lost 3, with 13 bases in between. CDR3 in DNA: TGTGCCAGCAGCTCCATACGGTCCGTCTACGAGCAGTACTTC. Translated, it gives CASSSIRSVYEQYF.

This chain uses TRBV14 with TRBJ2-6, with TRBD2 matching over 8 bases. With V trimmed by 0 bases and J by 3 bases, 4 bases remained unmatched. This CDR3 is 17 amino acids long. Germline V gives CDR1 SGHDN, CDR2 FVKESK. The CDR3 sequence: CASSQETGGVGANVLTF. CDR3 nucleotide sequence: TGTGCCAGCAGCCAAGAGACGGGGGGGGTTGGGGCCAACGTCCTGACTTTC.

This clone turned up a few times. This chain joins TRBV4-1 and TRBJ2-7, with D possibly TRBD2 on 5 matching bases. The V gene lost 0 bases and the J gene lost 2 bases, with 11 bases spanning the gap. Germline-derived CDR1 and CDR2 are MGHRA and YSYEKL. This CDR3 contains 15 residues. CDR3 region: CASSQDEGGAYEQYF. CDR3 nucleotides: TGCGCCAGCAGCCAAGACGAGGGCGGTGCCTACGAGCAGTACTTC.

The CDR3 protein is CASRSYGYTF. CDR3 in DNA: TGTGCCAGTAGGAGTTATGGCTACACCTTC. The chain has TRBV19 and TRBJ1-2; D unclear. Trimming removed 6 bases from V and 5 bases from J, with 4 bases in between. This CDR3 has 10 amino acids. CDR1 LNHDA and CDR2 SQIVND come from the germline V gene (reference sequence). Full variable domain (missing parts from reference TRBV19 and TRBJ1-2): DGGITQSPKYLFRKEGQNVTLSCEQNLNHDAMYWYRQDPGQGLRLIYYSQIVNDFQKGDIAEGYSVSREKKESFPLTVTSAQKNPTAFYLCASRSYGYTFGSGTRLTVV.

The chain recombines TRBV5-1 with TRBJ2-3; 15 bases line up with TRBD2. This CDR3 is built from 16 residues. Germline V gene sequence: CDR1 SGHRS, CDR2 YFSETQ. The V and J ends lost 4 bases and 6 bases, in that order; junction bases with no gene match: 6. The CDR3 loop is CASSTGLAGGLDTQYF. The CDR3 nucleotides read TGCGCCAGCAGCACAGGACTAGCGGGAGGGTTGGATACGCAGTATTTT.

The rearrangement links TRBV19 to TRBJ2-3, with a weak D call TRBD2 (5 bases). V gave up 1 base and J gave up 0 bases, with 5 bases separating them. The CDR3 extends over 14 amino acids. Germline lookup yields CDR1 LNHDA and CDR2 SQIVND (reference sequence). The DNA for the CDR3 is TGTGCCAGTAGTATAGGCGGGAGCACAGATACGCAGTATTTT. Translating it yields CASSIGGSTDTQYF.

This rearrangement joins TRBV28 to TRBJ2-7; tentatively, D is TRBD2 (6 bases). Trimming pared 1 base from V and 6 bases from J, leaving 16 bases between. There are 15 residues in the CDR3. The germline V gene encodes CDR1 MDHEN and CDR2 SYDVKM. For the CDR3, the DNA is TGTGCCAGCAGTTTATCTAGGCCGGGAGTAGGCGAGCAGTACTTC. Translating it yields CASSLSRPGVGEQYF. Complete variable domain (other parts from reference TRBV28 and TRBJ2-7): DVKVTQSSRYLVKRTGEKVFLECVQDMDHENMFWYRQDPGLGLRLIYFSYDVKMKEKGDIPEGYSVSREKKERFSLILESASTNQTSMYLCASSLSRPGVGEQYFGPGTRLTVT.

This chain connects TRBV7-2 to TRBJ2-1, with 8 positions matching TRBD2. The CDR3 covers 15 residues. From germline, CDR1 is SGHTA and CDR2 FQGNSA. The ends lost 5 bases at V and 4 bases at J; junction bases unmatched: 7. Here the CDR3 DNA reads TGTGCCAGCAGCCCTGGAGCGGGAGCTTACAATGAGCAGTTCTTC. As protein: CASSPGAGAYNEQFF.

The chain couples TRBV2 to TRBJ2-1; D possibly corresponds to TRBD2 (5 bases). V was shortened by 4 bases and J by 2 bases, with 6 bases between the two germline ends. The germline gives CDR1 SNHLY, CDR2 FYNNEI. The length of the CDR3 is 13 residues. CDR3 loop: CASSAGAYNEQFF. For the CDR3, the DNA is TGTGCCAGCAGTGCCGGGGCCTACAATGAGCAGTTCTTC.

This chain connects TRBV6-6 to TRBJ1-1; 9 positions match TRBD1. CDR1 MNHNY and CDR2 SVGAGI come from the germline V gene (reference sequence). The CDR3 runs 13 residues. V was clipped by 10 bases and J by 4 bases; unmatched bases: 7. The CDR3 nucleotides are TGTGCCACCGACTCGACAGGGGGCACTGAAGCTTTCTTT. It yields the protein CATDSTGGTEAFF.

The chain is built from TRBV30 and TRBJ2-1; D not resolved. The germline gives CDR1 GTSNPN, CDR2 SVGIG (reference sequence). This CDR3 is built from 15 residues. Trimming removed 1 base from V and 9 bases from J, with 19 bases in between. The CDR3 DNA reads TGTGCCTGGAGTGACTTAGGAGTAGTTCTCGGTGAGCAGTTCTTC. Its protein product is CAWSDLGVVLGEQFF.

This clone has just one count. The chain combines TRBV6-5 with TRBJ1-6, with a possible D match to TRBD1 (6 bases). This CDR3 is built from 14 residues. Trimming took off 1 base at V and 10 bases at J, with 11 bases between the two ends. Germline CDR1 and CDR2: MNHEY and SVGAGI. The CDR3 loop reads CASSYWGRESPLHF. CDR3 coding DNA: TGTGCCAGCAGTTACTGGGGGCGGGAGTCACCCCTCCACTTT.

This sequence joins TRBV27 and TRBJ2-7; TRBD1 matches 7 bases. The CDR3 is made up of 14 amino acids. Germline loops: CDR1 MNHEY, CDR2 SMNVEV (reference sequence). Trimming took 5 bases from V and 3 from J; bases not matched to a gene: 7. In nucleotides, the CDR3 is TGTGCCAGCAGTCCCGGGACAGCTTACTACGAGCAGTACTTC. As protein: CASSPGTAYYEQYF.

J is TRBJ1-5 and V is TRBV2, with unresolved D. Germline V gene sequence: CDR1 SNHLY, CDR2 FYNNEI. This CDR3 region has 14 residues. V shed 2 bases and J shed 0 bases, with 5 bases lying between them. The CDR3 protein is CASSEQSSNQPQHF. CDR3 nucleotides: TGTGCCAGCAGTGAACAGTCTAGCAATCAGCCCCAGCATTTT.

J is TRBJ2-4 and V is TRBV28; 7 bases line up with TRBD2. CDR1 and CDR2 from the germline V gene are MDHEN and SYDVKM. With V trimmed by 0 bases and J by 7 bases, 9 bases remained unmatched. The CDR3 spans 16 residues. The CDR3 region is CASSLWGKLATNIQYF. CDR3 sequence (DNA): TGTGCCAGCAGTTTATGGGGAAAACTAGCGACGAACATTCAGTACTTC.

The chain recombines TRBV19 with TRBJ1-5; 8 bases match TRBD1. Germline CDR1 and CDR2: LNHDA and SQIVND (reference sequence). There are 14 residues in the CDR3. V shed 5 bases and J 2 bases; nucleotides not matched to a gene: 2. CDR3 DNA: TGTGCCAGTAGTGAGACAGGGGGCAATCAGCCCCAGCATTTT. Encoded protein: CASSETGGNQPQHF.

This clone appeared a few times. V usage is TRBV6-5 and J usage is TRBJ2-7, with D perhaps TRBD1 (5 bases). The CDR3 spans 14 residues. The germline V and J ends were trimmed by 2 bases and 2 bases, with 10 bases remaining between them. Germline V CDR1 and CDR2: MNHEY, SVGAGI. CDR3 sequence (DNA): TGTGCCAGCAGTTACCGACCAGGGACCTACGAGCAGTACTTC. Its translation is CASSYRPGTYEQYF.

The chain employs TRBV9 and TRBJ2-3; D is possibly TRBD1 (5 bases). The germline gives CDR1 SGDLS, CDR2 YYNGEE. The CDR3 runs to 15 residues. V lost 0 bases to trimming and J lost 1 base, with 9 bases between them. CDR3 loop: CASSVGQGGTDTQYF. The DNA for the CDR3 is TGTGCCAGCAGCGTAGGTCAGGGCGGCACAGATACGCAGTATTTT. The full variable domain, in which reference TRBV9 and TRBJ2-3 provide the parts outside the CDR3, is DSGVTQTPKHLITATGQRVTLRCSPRSGDLSVYWYQQSLDQGLQFLIQYYNGEERAKGNILERFSAQQFPDLHSELNLSSLELGDSALYFCASSVGQGGTDTQYFGPGTRLTVL.